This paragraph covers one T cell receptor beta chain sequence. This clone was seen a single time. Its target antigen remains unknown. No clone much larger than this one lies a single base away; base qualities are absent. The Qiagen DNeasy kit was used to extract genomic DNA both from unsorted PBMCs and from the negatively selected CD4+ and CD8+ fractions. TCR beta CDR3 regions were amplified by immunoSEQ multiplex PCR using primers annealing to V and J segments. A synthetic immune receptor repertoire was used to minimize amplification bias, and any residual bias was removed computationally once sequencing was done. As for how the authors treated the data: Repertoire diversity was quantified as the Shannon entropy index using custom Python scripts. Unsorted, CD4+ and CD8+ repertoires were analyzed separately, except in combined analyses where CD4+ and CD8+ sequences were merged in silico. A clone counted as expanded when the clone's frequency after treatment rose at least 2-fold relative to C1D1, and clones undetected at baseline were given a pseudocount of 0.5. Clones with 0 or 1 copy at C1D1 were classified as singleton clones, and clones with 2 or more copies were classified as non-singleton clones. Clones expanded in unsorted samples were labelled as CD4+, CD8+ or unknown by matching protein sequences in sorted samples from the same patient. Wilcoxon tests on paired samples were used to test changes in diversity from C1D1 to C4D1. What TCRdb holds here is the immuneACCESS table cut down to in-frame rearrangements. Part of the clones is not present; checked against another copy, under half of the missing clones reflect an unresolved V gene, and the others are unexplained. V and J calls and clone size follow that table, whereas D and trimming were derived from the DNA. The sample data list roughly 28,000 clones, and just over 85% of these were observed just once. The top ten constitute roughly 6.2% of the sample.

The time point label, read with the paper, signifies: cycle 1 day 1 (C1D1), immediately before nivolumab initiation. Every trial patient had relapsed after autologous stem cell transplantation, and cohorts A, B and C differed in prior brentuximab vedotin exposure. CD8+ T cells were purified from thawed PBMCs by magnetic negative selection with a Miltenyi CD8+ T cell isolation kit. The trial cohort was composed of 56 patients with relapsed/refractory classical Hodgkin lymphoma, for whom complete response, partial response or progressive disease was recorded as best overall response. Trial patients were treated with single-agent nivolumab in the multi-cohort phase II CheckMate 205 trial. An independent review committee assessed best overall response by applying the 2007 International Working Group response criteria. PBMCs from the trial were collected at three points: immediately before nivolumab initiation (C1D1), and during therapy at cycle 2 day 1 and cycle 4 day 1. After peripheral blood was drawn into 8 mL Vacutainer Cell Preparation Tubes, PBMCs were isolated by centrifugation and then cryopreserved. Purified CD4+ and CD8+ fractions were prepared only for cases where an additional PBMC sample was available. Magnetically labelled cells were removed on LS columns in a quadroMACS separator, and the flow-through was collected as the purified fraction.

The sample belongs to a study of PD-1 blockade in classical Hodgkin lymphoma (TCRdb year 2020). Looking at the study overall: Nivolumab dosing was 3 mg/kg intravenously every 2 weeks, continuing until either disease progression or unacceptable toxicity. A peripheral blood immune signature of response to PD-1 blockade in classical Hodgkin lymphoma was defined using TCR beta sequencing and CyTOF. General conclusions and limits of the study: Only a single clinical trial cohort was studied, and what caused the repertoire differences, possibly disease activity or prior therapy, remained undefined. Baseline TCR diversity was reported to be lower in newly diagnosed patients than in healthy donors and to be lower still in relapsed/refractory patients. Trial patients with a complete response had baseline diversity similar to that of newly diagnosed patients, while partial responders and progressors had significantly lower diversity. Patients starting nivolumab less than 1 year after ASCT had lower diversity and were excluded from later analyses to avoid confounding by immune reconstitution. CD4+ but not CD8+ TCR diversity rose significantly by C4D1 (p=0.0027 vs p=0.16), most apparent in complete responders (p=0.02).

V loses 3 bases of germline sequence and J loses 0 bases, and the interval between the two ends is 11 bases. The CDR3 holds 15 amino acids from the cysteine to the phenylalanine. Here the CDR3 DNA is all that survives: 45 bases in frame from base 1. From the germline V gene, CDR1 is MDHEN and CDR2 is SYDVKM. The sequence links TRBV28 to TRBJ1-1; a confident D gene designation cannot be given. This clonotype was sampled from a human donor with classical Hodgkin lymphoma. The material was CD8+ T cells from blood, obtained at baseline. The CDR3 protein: CASSFDTYMNTEAFF. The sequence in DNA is TGTGCCAGCAGTTTTGACACATACATGAACACTGAAGCTTTCTTT.